Listed below are T cell receptor beta chains from one sample, sequenced in a study of CD4 and CD8 cells across lung adenocarcinoma regions. TCRdb re-called the PCR reads with MiXCR, one entry per CDR3 protein. The repertoire consists of 5,500 to 7,500 distinct CDR3 sequences, with approximately 50% occurring once and the leading ten covering under 20%. What was sequenced was CD8+ T cells from the center of a lung tumor. The receptor source for this set is a female donor with lung adenocarcinoma. The CD4 and CD8 labels of this study may be unreliable. Both conserved end residues are part of each CDR3. D genes are given only for firm matches. Size is omitted from some rows. Given values are once, few, many or a class for expanded clones.

once	TRBV6-4	NA	CASHDVSTDEQFF
NA	TRBV7-2	TRBD2	CASSPRPVLAADMQYF
NA	TRBV5-5	NA	CASSPWDGFNEQFF
few	TRBV7-2	NA	CASNYDRDYEQYF
large	TRBV6-4	TRBD2	CASGPRTGGPSDTQYF
NA	TRBV7-2	NA	CASTPRDPETQYF
NA	TRBV6-1	TRBD1	CASGGTAGNTIYF
NA	TRBV11-3	TRBD1	CASSPGQGDTQFF
NA	TRBV12-3/TRBV12-4	TRBD1	CASSFSAGGYEQYF
NA	TRBV7-2	TRBD1	CASSLKGANVQSF
NA	TRBV27	NA	CASSSPRHSETQYF
NA	TRBV6-1	TRBD2	CASSEAVGSGALPPDTQYF
many	TRBV7-2	TRBD1	CASSLAGQGKQTQYF
once	TRBV6-1	NA	CASRGGGGGGGAKDTQYF
NA	TRBV25-1	NA	CASSEEGGLNTEAFF
once	TRBV6-1	TRBD1	CASRWTGAQETQFF
NA	TRBV6-1	NA	CSGGIGGRGQDTQYF
NA	TRBV20-1	TRBD2	CSAGGGETQYF
many	TRBV11-2	NA	CASSRLLSSTDTQYF
medium-sized	TRBV6-5	NA	CASSYSDAGYAGGELFF
few	TRBV4-3	NA	CASSQELNNEQFF
few	TRBV5-6	NA	CASSHTQGHDQFF
NA	TRBV6-5	NA	CASRYSGGPATNTQYF
NA	TRBV11-2	NA	CASSLGVGAKDMQYF
few	TRBV7-8	TRBD2	CASSLIGTSGIGEQFF
many	TRBV7-6	NA	CASSLGQALDTQYF
medium-sized	TRBV12-3/TRBV12-4	NA	CASSRGLAGTGEQYF
NA	TRBV6-1	NA	CASRSGTTQSNRELFF
once	TRBV6-1	NA	CASSGEEPRGYF
few	TRBV5-5	NA	CASRHGLDNSPLHF
few	TRBV6-5	TRBD1	CASRLTGATEAFF
many	TRBV12-3/TRBV12-4	NA	CASSLSPRVETQYF
many	TRBV5-3	TRBD1	CARTRGRWTDTQYF
large	TRBV12-3/TRBV12-4	NA	CASSLGQAHNEQFF
NA	TRBV12-3/TRBV12-4	TRBD1	CASSLGTGASSPLHF
NA	TRBV11-2	TRBD2	CASGFGGGPVDMQYF
NA	TRBV10-3	NA	CATSFGSTYGYTF
NA	TRBV4-1	TRBD1	CASSHSGTGQETQYF
NA	TRBV5-6	NA	CASSSLQGRPPYNEQFF
NA	TRBV7-2	NA	CGGTGLGATDTQYF
NA	TRBV28	NA	CASSFSMSGLAKNIQYF
medium-sized	TRBV6-1	NA	CASSEALALEQYF
medium-sized	TRBV11-1	NA	CASSLWGPGADTQYF
NA	TRBV12-3/TRBV12-4	NA	CASSLMAGSDEQYF
NA	TRBV12-3/TRBV12-4	NA	CGSWVRGAKDTQYF
once	TRBV11-3	NA	CANSPASGRTGNEQFF
medium-sized	TRBV12-3/TRBV12-4	NA	CADQRGVDNEQFF
medium-sized	TRBV6-5	NA	CASRLTGSLGTEAFF
medium-sized	TRBV6-1	TRBD1	CASSDLSGQGISGANVLTF
NA	TRBV4-1	NA	CASSQEGQAGTVQYF
NA	TRBV18	TRBD2	CASSPIAGGRADTQYF
NA	TRBV23-1	TRBD1	CASSPQGVASNEQFF
large	TRBV6-5	NA	CASSYSLALDTQYF
few	TRBV27	NA	CASSWGDTLREQFF
medium-sized	TRBV7-6	TRBD2	CASSLVQGGRSRGEQFF
NA	TRBV7-3	NA	CASSWFRADTQYF
medium-sized	TRBV6-6	TRBD1	CASSSLGGRGQNSPLHF
medium-sized	TRBV10-3	NA	CAIGTEYQETQYF
NA	TRBV7-2	NA	CASTGLGGRDQETQYF
few	TRBV6-1	NA	CAGRGGRGQETQYF